What follows are 14 T cell receptor beta chains derived from one specimen sequenced in a study of CD8 T cells in ankylosing spondylitis. One entry per CDR3 protein, called by TCRdb with MiXCR from the 5' RACE reads. The table has 180,000 or so distinct CDR3 sequences, about 9.9% seen once. Sequenced: blood, either unsorted or a sorted T cell fraction (not recorded which). The receptors come from a male donor with ankylosing spondylitis or in good health (not recorded which).

The chain is built from TRBV6-1 and TRBJ1-2, with a tentative D call TRBD1 (5 bases). The CDR3 runs to 12 residues. The V and J ends lost 7 bases and 8 bases respectively, with 14 bases between them. The germline V gene encodes CDR1 MNHNS and CDR2 SASEGT. CDR3 amino acids: CASMSGSWGYTF. As DNA, the CDR3 is TGTGCCAGCATGTCAGGGTCGTGGGGCTACACCTTC.

This chain uses TRBV10-3 with TRBJ2-7, with 8 positions matching TRBD1. This CDR3 comprises 15 residues. Germline V lookup: CDR1 ENHRY, CDR2 SYGVKD. V was clipped by 0 bases and J by 5 bases; unmatched bases: 6. The CDR3 DNA is TGTGCCATCAGTGAGTCAGCAGGGGGCTTAAACGAGCAGTACTTC. Translation gives CAISESAGGLNEQYF.

This clonotype was counted a few times. The J gene is TRBJ1-5, the V gene TRBV7-8, with D possibly matching TRBD1 (5 bases). Trimming took 5 bases from V and 6 from J, leaving 17 bases between them. This CDR3 is built from 15 residues. The V gene's germline CDR1 is SGHVS and CDR2 FQNEAQ. For the CDR3, the DNA is TGTGCCAGCAGCCCCCTCCAGGGCTTCGGTCAGCCCCAGCATTTT. Its translation: CASSPLQGFGQPQHF.

The rearrangement joins TRBV7-6 to TRBJ1-1; D possibly corresponds to TRBD1 (5 bases). Germline assignment: CDR1 SGHVS and CDR2 FNYEAQ. Between the trimmed V and J ends, which lost 2 bases and 1 base, there was a span of 17 bases. CDR3 length equals 17 residues. CDR3: CASSLNVITTGNTEAFF. CDR3 DNA sequence: TGTGCCAGCAGCTTAAACGTAATCACCACAGGGAACACTGAAGCTTTCTTT. Combining the CDR3 with reference TRBV7-6 and TRBJ1-1 gives the whole variable domain GAGVSQSPRYKVTKRGQDVALRCDPISGHVSLYWYRQALGQGPEFLTYFNYEAQQDKSGLPNDRFSAERPEGSISTLTIQRTEQRDSAMYRCASSLNVITTGNTEAFFGQGTRLTVV.

V usage is TRBV12-3 or TRBV12-4 and J usage is TRBJ2-2; 8 bases fit TRBD1. V lost 11 bases to trimming and J lost 5 bases; unmatched junction nucleotides: 25. CDR3 size: 19 residues. CDR3 sequence reads: CAFCFSHPQRTGWTGELFF. CDR3 coding DNA: TGTGCCTTCTGTTTTAGTCACCCTCAACGGACAGGGTGGACCGGGGAGCTGTTTTTT.

This clonotype was counted many times. The V gene is TRBV21-1, the J gene TRBJ2-4; the table's D call, TRBD1, was not checked against the DNA. TRBV21-1 is listed as a pseudogene. The CDR3 totals 17 residues. The CDR3 sequence: CASSTLAGQGAKNIQYF. CDR3 nucleotides: TGTGCCAGCAGCACCCTGGCTGGGCAGGGAGCCAAAAACATTCAGTACTTC.

The gene calls are TRBV28 and TRBJ2-1; 8 bases match TRBD1. The CDR3 is 15 residues long. In germline, CDR1 is MDHEN, CDR2 SYDVKM. V shed 6 bases and J 8 bases; nucleotides not matched to a gene: 12. The CDR3 sequence: CASSRRTGIGDEQFF. CDR3 nucleotide sequence: TGTGCCAGCAGCCGTCGGACAGGGATCGGCGATGAGCAGTTCTTC.

This clonotype was seen at least ten times. J is TRBJ1-5 and V is TRBV24-1; 7 positions agree with TRBD1. Looked up from germline, CDR1 is KGHDR and CDR2 is SFDVKD. V was pared by 7 bases and J by 4 bases, with 9 bases of the junction left unmatched. This CDR3 is 15 amino acids long. This chain's CDR3 is CATRERTGGNQPQHF. CDR3 nucleotides: TGTGCCACCAGAGAGAGGACAGGAGGAAATCAGCCCCAGCATTTT.

The chain recombines TRBV7-2 with TRBJ1-2; D gene uncertain. The V end was cut by 5 bases, the J end by 6 bases, with 7 bases between. The germline gives CDR1 SGHTA, CDR2 FQGNSA. This CDR3 contains 11 residues. The CDR3 nucleotides read TGTGCCAGCAGCGCAAGACATGGCTACACCTTC. It yields the protein CASSARHGYTF.

The sample holds many counts of this clonotype. The CDR3 loop is CASSLLGGRTEAFF. The CDR3 bases are TGTGCCAGCAGCCTACTGGGGGGCCGGACTGAAGCTTTCTTT. The chain uses TRBV7-2 and TRBJ1-1, with D perhaps matching TRBD1 (6 bases). Trimming pared 5 bases from V and 5 bases from J, leaving 15 bases between. The germline V gene has CDR1 SGHTA and CDR2 FQGNSA. This CDR3 is built from 14 residues. The whole variable domain, filled in from reference TRBV7-2 and TRBJ1-1, reads GAGVSQSPSNKVTEKGKDVELRCDPISGHTALYWYRQSLGQGLEFLIYFQGNSAPDKSGLPSDRFSAERTGGSVSTLTIQRTQQEDSAVYLCASSLLGGRTEAFFGQGTRLTVV.

This clonotype was seen at least ten times. The chain uses TRBV2 and TRBJ2-6, with 10 bases lining up with TRBD1. The germline gives CDR1 SNHLY, CDR2 FYNNEI. V was pared by 5 bases and J by 4 bases, with 5 bases of the junction left unmatched. The CDR3 length is 16 residues. The CDR3 DNA sequence: TGTGCCAGCAGTCAGACAGGGGGCGCAGGGGCCAACGTCCTGACTTTC. Its protein product is CASSQTGGAGANVLTF.

J is TRBJ2-1 and V is TRBV7-6; 11 nucleotides match TRBD2. The J segment lost 10 bases and the V segment lost 1 base, leaving 9 bases of the junction unmatched. Germline-derived CDR1 and CDR2 are SGHVS and FNYEAQ. This CDR3 comprises 16 residues. The CDR3 loop reads CASSLEVAGGLREQFF. For the CDR3, the DNA is TGTGCCAGCAGCTTAGAGGTAGCGGGGGGGCTTCGGGAGCAGTTCTTC.

This clonotype came up many times. The CDR3 bases are TGTGCCAGCAGTCGACAGACCAACTATGGCTACACCTTC. It codes for CASSRQTNYGYTF. This sequence joins TRBV5-4 and TRBJ1-2; tentatively, D is TRBD1 (5 bases). Germline-derived CDR1 and CDR2 are SGHNT and YYREEE (reference sequence). Trimming removed 5 bases at V and 2 bases at J, with 10 bases between. The CDR3 is 13 amino acids.

Comment on this clonotype: Just one base apart from a much larger clone, this may be a read error. J is TRBJ1-6 and V is TRBV19; D is uncertain. The germline V gene encodes CDR1 LNHDA and CDR2 SQIVND (reference sequence). The CDR3 has 16 residues. The CDR3 DNA reads as TGTGCCAGTACCATCCACGGGTTTTCAGGAAATTCACCCCTCAACTTT. Translation: CASTIHGFSGNSPLNF. The full variable domain, rest sourced from reference TRBV19 and TRBJ1-6, is DGGITQSPKYLFRKEGQNVTLSCEQNLNHDAMYWYRQDPGQGLRLIYYSQIVNDFQKGDIAEGYSVSREKKESFPLTVTSAQKNPTAFYLCASTIHGFSGNSPLNFGNGTRLTVT.